This is a list of T cell receptor beta chains from one sample in a study of T cell changes during pregnancy in multiple sclerosis. Only in-frame clones appear in the TCRdb table, and some are missing; sequencing was by immunoSEQ multiplex PCR. Here the sample spans tens of thousands of clones, approximately 86% being singletons. The specimen was peripheral blood, collected before pregnancy. All receptors derive from a female donor with multiple sclerosis, enrolled in a pregnancy study. CDR3s include the opening cysteine and the closing phenylalanine or tryptophan. D genes are given only for firm matches. Where a row states a size, it is once, few, many or the class of an expanded clone; other rows omit it.

d_gene	len	v_gene	abundance	j_gene	CDR3nt	CDR3aa
TRBD2	18	TRBV12-5	once	TRBJ2-3	TGTGCTAGTGGTTTGGTAGGGAAGCTAGCGGGGGGAATAGATACGCAGTATTTT	CASGLVGKLAGGIDTQYF
-	14	TRBV7-6	-	TRBJ2-3	TGTGCCAGCAGCTTCGGGTCCAGCACAGATACGCAGTATTTT	CASSFGSSTDTQYF
-	14	TRBV2	-	TRBJ1-5	TGTGCCAGCAGTGAAGGTCTGTTCAATCAGCCCCAGCATTTT	CASSEGLFNQPQHF
-	12	TRBV9	-	TRBJ1-1	TGTGCCAGCAGCGTGGAGGGGTCCGAAGCTTTCTTT	CASSVEGSEAFF
-	13	TRBV18	once	TRBJ1-5	TGTGCCAGCTCAAACGGAGAAAATCAGCCCCAGCATTTT	CASSNGENQPQHF
-	17	TRBV19	once	TRBJ1-2	TGTGCCAGTCACCCACGAACAGGTGTGGCCAACAACTATGGCTACACCTTC	CASHPRTGVANNYGYTF
-	16	TRBV6-1	-	TRBJ2-7	TGTGCCAGCAGTGAATCAATCATAGGGGTGGGATACGAGCAGTACTTC	CASSESIIGVGYEQYF
-	13	TRBV7-8	-	TRBJ1-1	TGTGCCAGCAGCTTAAGCGTCAGGGGTGAAGCTTTCTTT	CASSLSVRGEAFF
-	16	TRBV5-1	-	TRBJ2-2	TGCGCCAGCAGCCAGTCGGGGACAAAGAACACCGGGGAGCTGTTTTTT	CASSQSGTKNTGELFF
-	15	TRBV9	-	TRBJ2-5	TGTGCCAGCAGCGTAGGTGGACTGGTACAAGAGACCCAGTACTTC	CASSVGGLVQETQYF
-	11	TRBV20-1	-	TRBJ2-1	TGCAGTGCTAATCTGTACAATGAGCAGTTCTTC	CSANLYNEQFF
TRBD1	15	TRBV7-3	-	TRBJ1-1	TGTGCCAGCAGCCTGGGGGACAGGGGATACACTGAAGCTTTCTTT	CASSLGDRGYTEAFF
-	12	TRBV7-9	-	TRBJ1-2	TGTGCCAGCAGCTTAGTTGAGGTCGGCTACACCTTC	CASSLVEVGYTF
TRBD1	14	TRBV6-6	-	TRBJ1-6	TGTGCCAGCGGTGACCGGGACAGGGGGTCTCCCCTCCACTTT	CASGDRDRGSPLHF
-	13	TRBV28	once	TRBJ2-7	TGTGCCAGCAGCCCCCCAGCGCCCCGCCCGAAATCCTTC	CASSPPAPRPKSF
-	14	TRBV25-1	once	TRBJ2-5	TGTGCCAGCAGTGACCCTACTAGGAAAGAGACCCAGTACTTC	CASSDPTRKETQYF
TRBD1	16	TRBV27	-	TRBJ1-2	TGTGCCAGCAGTTTGGACCGGACAGGGGCTGGCTATGGCTACACCTTC	CASSLDRTGAGYGYTF
-	12	TRBV7-8	-	TRBJ2-2	TGTGCCAGCAGCCCGTACACCGGGGAGCTGTTTTTT	CASSPYTGELFF
-	12	TRBV19	once	TRBJ1-2	TGTGCCAGTACTCAGGAAGACTATGGCTACACCTTC	CASTQEDYGYTF
-	15	TRBV5-6	-	TRBJ2-5	TGTGCCAGCAGCTTGGATCTGACTGGGGGGATCACCCAGTACTTC	CASSLDLTGGITQYF
-	14	TRBV7-2	-	TRBJ2-7	TGTGCCAGCAGCTTAGAGGGGCTCCCCTACGAGCAGTACTTC	CASSLEGLPYEQYF
-	14	TRBV19	once	TRBJ1-1	TGTGCCAGCATGGGCTACCTGGCGAACACTGAAGCTTTCTTT	CASMGYLANTEAFF
-	13	TRBV7-9	many	TRBJ1-1	TGTGCCATCGAGGCAGGGATGAACACTGAAGCTTTCTTT	CAIEAGMNTEAFF
-	16	TRBV6-5	-	TRBJ1-1	TGTGCCAGCAGTTACTCAAAAGGGGCCGTAAACACTGAAGCTTTCTTT	CASSYSKGAVNTEAFF
TRBD1	16	TRBV4-1	-	TRBJ2-5	TGCGCCAGCAGCCAAGTCACCGGGGACAGCCAAGAGACCCAGTACTTC	CASSQVTGDSQETQYF
-	15	TRBV4-3	-	TRBJ1-5	TGCGCCAGCAGCCAAGATAGGGGACACAATCAGCCCCAGCATTTT	CASSQDRGHNQPQHF
TRBD2	15	TRBV6-6	-	TRBJ2-7	TGTGCCAGCAGTCCCCGGACTAGCGGGAGCTACGAGCAGTACTTC	CASSPRTSGSYEQYF
-	14	TRBV9	-	TRBJ2-1	TGTGCCAGCAGCGTAGGGGGAGGAGTGATTGAGCAGTTCTTC	CASSVGGGVIEQFF
-	15	TRBV7-2	-	TRBJ1-5	TGTGCCAGCAGCTTAATATGGGGAGAGAGTCAGCCCCAGCATTTT	CASSLIWGESQPQHF
-	17	TRBV7-9	-	TRBJ1-2	TGTGCCAGCAGCTTATTCCACATTGCGGGAACTAACTATGGCTACACCTTC	CASSLFHIAGTNYGYTF
TRBD1	14	TRBV30	-	TRBJ1-4	TGTGCCTGGAGTGCCGACAGGGTCGGTGAAAAACTGTTTTTT	CAWSADRVGEKLFF